Below, one TCR beta chain is given with its context. What it binds is unknown. The repertoire was sequenced with immunoSEQ multiplex PCR; TCRdb's copy has only in-frame clones and lacks some. The profile shows 3,000 or so clones, 74% of them singletons. This sample is part of a study of immune cell composition in non-small cell lung cancer. The CDR3 runs 13 residues. The V gene end was trimmed by 8 bases and the J gene end by 4 bases; junction bases not matched to a gene: 5. From germline, CDR1 is MNHEY and CDR2 SMNVEV (reference sequence). Study results and limitations: Tumour TCR-beta clonality was not significantly tied to smoking pack-years. Around 75% of squamous and around a third of adenocarcinoma cases had tumour-associated clones >0.5%. Lung squamous cell carcinoma tumours had significantly higher top 10 clone scores and productive clonality than lung adenocarcinoma.

The V and J genes are TRBV27 and TRBJ2-3; 8 bases fit TRBD1. The sample comprised lung tumor tissue. The sequence derives from a human donor with non-small cell lung cancer. CDR3 residues: CASGKDRADTQYF. DNA of the CDR3: TGTGCCAGCGGGAAGGACAGGGCAGATACGCAGTATTTT.